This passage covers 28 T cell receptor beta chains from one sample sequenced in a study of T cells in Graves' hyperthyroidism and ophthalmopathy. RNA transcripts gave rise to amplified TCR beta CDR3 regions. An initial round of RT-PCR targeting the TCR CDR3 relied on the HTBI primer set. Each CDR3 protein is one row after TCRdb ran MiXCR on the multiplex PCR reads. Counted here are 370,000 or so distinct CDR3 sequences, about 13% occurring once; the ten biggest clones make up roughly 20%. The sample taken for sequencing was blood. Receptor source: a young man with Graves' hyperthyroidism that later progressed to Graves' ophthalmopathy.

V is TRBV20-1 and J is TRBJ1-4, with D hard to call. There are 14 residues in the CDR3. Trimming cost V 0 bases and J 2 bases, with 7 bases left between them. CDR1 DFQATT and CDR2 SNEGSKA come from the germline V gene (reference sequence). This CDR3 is CSARDLATNEKLFF. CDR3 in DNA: TGCAGTGCTAGAGATCTAGCGACTAATGAAAAACTGTTTTTT.

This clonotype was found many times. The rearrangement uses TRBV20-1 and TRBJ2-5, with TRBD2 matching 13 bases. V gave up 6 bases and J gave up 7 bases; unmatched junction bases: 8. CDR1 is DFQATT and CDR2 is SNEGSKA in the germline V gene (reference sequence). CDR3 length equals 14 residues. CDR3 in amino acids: CSAETSGGRGTQYF. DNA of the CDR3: TGCAGTGCCGAGACTAGCGGGGGGCGGGGGACCCAGTACTTC.

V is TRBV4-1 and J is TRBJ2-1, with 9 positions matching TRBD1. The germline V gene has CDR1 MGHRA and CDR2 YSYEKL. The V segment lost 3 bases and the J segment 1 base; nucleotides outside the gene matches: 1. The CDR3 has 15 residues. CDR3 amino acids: CASSHGTGSYNEQFF. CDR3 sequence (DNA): TGCGCCAGCAGCCACGGGACAGGGTCCTACAATGAGCAGTTCTTC.

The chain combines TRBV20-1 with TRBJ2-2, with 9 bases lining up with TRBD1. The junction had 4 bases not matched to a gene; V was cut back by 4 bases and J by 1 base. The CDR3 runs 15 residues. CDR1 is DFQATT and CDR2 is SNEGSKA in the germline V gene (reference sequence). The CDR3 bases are TGCAGTGCTACACAGGGGGCAGGGAACACCGGGGAGCTGTTTTTT. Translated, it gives CSATQGAGNTGELFF.

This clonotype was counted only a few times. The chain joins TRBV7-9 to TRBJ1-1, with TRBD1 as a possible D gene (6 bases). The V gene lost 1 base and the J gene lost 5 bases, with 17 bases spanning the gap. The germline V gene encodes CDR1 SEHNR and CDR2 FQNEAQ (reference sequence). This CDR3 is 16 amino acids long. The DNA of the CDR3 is TGTGCCAGCAGCTTAGTTTTTCGGGGGGCGAGTACTGAAGCTTTCTTT. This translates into CASSLVFRGASTEAFF. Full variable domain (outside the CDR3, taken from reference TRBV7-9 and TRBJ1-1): DTGVSQNPRHKITKRGQNVTFRCDPISEHNRLYWYRQTLGQGPEFLTYFQNEAQLEKSRLLSDRFSAERPKGSFSTLEIQRTEQGDSAMYLCASSLVFRGASTEAFFGQGTRLTVV.

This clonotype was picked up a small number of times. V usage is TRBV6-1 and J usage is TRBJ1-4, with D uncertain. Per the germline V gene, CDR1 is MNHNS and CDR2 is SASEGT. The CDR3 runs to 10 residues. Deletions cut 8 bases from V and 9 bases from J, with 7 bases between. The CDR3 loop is CASWGKKLFF. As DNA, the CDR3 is TGTGCCAGCTGGGGAAAAAAACTGTTTTTT.

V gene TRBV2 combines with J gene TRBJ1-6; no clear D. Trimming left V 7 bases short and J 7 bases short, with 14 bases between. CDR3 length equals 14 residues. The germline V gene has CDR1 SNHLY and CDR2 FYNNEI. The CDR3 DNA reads TGTGCCAGCATAGTGCAGCTTTTAAATTCACCCCTCCACTTT. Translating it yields CASIVQLLNSPLHF.

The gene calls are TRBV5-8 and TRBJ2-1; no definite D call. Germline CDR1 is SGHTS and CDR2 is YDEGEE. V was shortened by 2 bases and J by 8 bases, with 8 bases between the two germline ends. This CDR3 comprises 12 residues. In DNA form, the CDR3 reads TGTGCCAGCAGCTTTAGTTCCGATGAGCAGTTCTTC. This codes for CASSFSSDEQFF. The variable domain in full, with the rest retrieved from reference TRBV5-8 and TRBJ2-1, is EAGVTQSPTHLIKTRGQQATLRCSPISGHTSVYWYQQALGLGLQFLLWYDEGEERNRGNFPPRFSGRQFPNYSSELNVNALELEDSALYLCASSFSSDEQFFGPGTRLTVL.

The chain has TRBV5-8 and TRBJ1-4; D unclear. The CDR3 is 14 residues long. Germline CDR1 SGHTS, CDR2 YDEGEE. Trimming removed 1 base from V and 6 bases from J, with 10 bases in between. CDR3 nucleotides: TGTGCCAGCAGCTTGAGATGGGTGGATGAAAAACTGTTTTTT. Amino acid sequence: CASSLRWVDEKLFF. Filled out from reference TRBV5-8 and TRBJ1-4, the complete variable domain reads EAGVTQSPTHLIKTRGQQATLRCSPISGHTSVYWYQQALGLGLQFLLWYDEGEERNRGNFPPRFSGRQFPNYSSELNVNALELEDSALYLCASSLRWVDEKLFFGSGTQLSVL.

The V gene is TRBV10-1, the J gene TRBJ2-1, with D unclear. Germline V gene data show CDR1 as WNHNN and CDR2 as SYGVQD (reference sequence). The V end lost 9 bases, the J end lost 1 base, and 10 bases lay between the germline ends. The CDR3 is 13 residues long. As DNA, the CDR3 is TGCGCCAGTAGCCATGGTTCCTACAATGAGCAGTTCTTC. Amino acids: CASSHGSYNEQFF.

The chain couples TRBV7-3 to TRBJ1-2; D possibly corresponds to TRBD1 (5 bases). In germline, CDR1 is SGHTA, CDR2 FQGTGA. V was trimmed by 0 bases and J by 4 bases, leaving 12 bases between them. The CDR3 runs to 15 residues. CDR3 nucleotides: TGTGCCAGCAGCTTAACGGCAGGGCGTTCCTATGGCTACACCTTC. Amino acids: CASSLTAGRSYGYTF.

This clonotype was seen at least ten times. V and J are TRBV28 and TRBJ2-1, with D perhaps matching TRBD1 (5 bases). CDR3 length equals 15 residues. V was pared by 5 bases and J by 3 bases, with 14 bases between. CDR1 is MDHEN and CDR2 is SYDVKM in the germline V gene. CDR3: CASSGHPDGYNEQFF. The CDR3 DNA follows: TGTGCCAGCAGTGGACACCCCGACGGCTACAATGAGCAGTTCTTC.

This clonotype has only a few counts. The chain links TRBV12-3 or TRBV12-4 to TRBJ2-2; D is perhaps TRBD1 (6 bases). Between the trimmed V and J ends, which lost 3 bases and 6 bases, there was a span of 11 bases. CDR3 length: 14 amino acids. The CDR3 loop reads CASSLKAGAGELFF. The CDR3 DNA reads TGTGCCAGCAGTTTGAAGGCAGGGGCCGGGGAGCTGTTTTTT.

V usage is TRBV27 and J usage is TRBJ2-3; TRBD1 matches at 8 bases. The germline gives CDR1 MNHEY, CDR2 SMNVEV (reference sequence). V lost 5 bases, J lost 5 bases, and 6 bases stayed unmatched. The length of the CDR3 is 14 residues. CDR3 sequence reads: CASSTGTGLDTQYF. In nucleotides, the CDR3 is TGTGCCAGCAGTACCGGGACAGGCCTAGATACGCAGTATTTT.

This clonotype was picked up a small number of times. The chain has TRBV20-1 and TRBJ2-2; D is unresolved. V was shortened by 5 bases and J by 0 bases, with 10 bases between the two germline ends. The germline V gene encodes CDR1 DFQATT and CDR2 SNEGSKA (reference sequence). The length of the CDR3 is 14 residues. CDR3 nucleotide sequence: TGCAGTGCTGCCGCAGGATCGAACACCGGGGAGCTGTTTTTT. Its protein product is CSAAAGSNTGELFF.

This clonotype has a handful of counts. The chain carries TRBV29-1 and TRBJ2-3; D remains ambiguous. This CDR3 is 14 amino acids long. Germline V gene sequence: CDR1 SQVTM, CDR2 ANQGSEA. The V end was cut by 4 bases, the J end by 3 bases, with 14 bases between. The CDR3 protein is CSVGTAGATDTQYF. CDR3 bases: TGCAGCGTTGGAACGGCAGGAGCAACAGATACGCAGTATTTT.

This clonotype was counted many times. CDR3 in amino acids: CASSLGATGNTIYF. The CDR3 coding sequence is TGTGCCAGCAGTTTAGGAGCGACTGGAAACACCATATATTTT. The J gene is TRBJ1-3, the V gene TRBV28; no clear D gene. CDR1 and CDR2 from the germline V gene are MDHEN and SYDVKM. The CDR3 is 14 amino acids. Trimming removed 2 bases at V and 2 bases at J, with 7 bases between.

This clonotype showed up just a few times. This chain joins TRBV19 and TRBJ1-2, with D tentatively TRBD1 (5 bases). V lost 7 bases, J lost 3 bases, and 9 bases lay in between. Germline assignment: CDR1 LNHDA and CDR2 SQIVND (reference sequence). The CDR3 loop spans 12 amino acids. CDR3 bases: TGTGCCAGTAAAGACAGATACTATGGCTACACCTTC. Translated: CASKDRYYGYTF.

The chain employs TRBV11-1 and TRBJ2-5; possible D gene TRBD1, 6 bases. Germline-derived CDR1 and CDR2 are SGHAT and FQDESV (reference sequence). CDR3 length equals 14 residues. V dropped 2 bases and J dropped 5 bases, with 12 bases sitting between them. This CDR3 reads CASSLLQGPETQYF. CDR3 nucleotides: TGTGCCAGCAGCTTATTGCAGGGGCCGGAGACCCAGTACTTC.

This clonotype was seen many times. The CDR3 loop is CASRIPGQPRKETQYF. The CDR3, as DNA: TGTGCCAGCAGGATCCCCGGACAGCCCCGCAAAGAGACCCAGTACTTC. The genes are TRBV6-7 and TRBJ2-5; the D gene is possibly TRBD1 (6 bases). TRBV6-7 is an open reading frame whose function is uncertain. The length of the CDR3 is 16 residues. Trimming removed 6 bases from V and 3 bases from J, with 20 bases in between.

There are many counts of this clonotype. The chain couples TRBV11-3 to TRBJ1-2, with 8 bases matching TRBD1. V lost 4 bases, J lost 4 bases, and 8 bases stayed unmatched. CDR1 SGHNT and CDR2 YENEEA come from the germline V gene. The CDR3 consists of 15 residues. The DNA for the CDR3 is TGTGCCAGCAGCTCGGGACAGGCGTTTCCCTATGGCTACACCTTC. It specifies CASSSGQAFPYGYTF.

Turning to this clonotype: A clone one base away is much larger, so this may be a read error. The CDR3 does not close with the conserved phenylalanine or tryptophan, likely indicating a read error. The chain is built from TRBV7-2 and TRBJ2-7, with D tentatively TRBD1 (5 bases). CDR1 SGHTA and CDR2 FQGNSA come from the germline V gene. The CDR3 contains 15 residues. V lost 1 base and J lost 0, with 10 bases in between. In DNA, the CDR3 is TGTGCCAGCAGCTTAGAGGCAACAGGCTCCTACGAGCAGTACCTC. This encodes CASSLEATGSYEQYL.

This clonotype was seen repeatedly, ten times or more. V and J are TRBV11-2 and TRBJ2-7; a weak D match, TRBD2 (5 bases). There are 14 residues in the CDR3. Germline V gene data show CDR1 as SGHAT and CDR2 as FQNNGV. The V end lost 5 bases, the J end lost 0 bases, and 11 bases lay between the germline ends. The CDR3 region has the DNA TGTGCCAGCAGCCCGGGGTTCAGCTCCTACGAGCAGTACTTC. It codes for CASSPGFSSYEQYF. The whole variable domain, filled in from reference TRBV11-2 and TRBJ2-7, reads EAGVAQSPRYKIIEKRQSVAFWCNPISGHATLYWYQQILGQGPKLLIQFQNNGVVDDSQLPKDRFSAERLKGVDSTLKIQPAKLEDSAVYLCASSPGFSSYEQYFGPGTRLTVT.

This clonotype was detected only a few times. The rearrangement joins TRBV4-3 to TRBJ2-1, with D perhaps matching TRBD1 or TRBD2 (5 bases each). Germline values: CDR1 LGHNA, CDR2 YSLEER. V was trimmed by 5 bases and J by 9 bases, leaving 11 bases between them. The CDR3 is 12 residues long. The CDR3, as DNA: TGCGCCAGCAGCAACGTTGGGGGTGAGCAGTTCTTC. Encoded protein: CASSNVGGEQFF.

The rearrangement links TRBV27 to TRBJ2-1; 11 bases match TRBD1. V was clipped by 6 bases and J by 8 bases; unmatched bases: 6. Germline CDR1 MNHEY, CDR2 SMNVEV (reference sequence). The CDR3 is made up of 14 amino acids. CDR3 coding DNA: TGTGCCAGCAGCTCCGGGACAGGGGGTTATGAGCAGTTCTTC. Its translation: CASSSGTGGYEQFF.

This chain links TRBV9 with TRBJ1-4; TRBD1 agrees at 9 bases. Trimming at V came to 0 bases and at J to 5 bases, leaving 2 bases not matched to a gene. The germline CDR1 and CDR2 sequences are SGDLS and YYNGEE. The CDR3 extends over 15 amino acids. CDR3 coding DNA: TGTGCCAGCAGCGTAGGTGGGACAGGGAATGAAAAACTGTTTTTT. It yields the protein CASSVGGTGNEKLFF.

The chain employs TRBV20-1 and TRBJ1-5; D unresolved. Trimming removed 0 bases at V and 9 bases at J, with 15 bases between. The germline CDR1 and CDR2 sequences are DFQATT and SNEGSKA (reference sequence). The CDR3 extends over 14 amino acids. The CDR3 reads CSAREDGYPTPQHF. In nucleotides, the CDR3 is TGCAGTGCTAGAGAGGACGGTTACCCCACGCCCCAGCATTTT.

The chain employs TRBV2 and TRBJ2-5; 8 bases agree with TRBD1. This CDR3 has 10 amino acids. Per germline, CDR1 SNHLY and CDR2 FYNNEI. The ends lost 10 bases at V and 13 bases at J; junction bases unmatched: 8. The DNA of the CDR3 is TGTGCCACCGGACAGGGCGTTCCGTACTTC. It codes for CATGQGVPYF. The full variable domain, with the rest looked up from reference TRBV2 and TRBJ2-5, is EPEVTQTPSHQVTQMGQEVILRCVPISNHLYFYWYRQILGQKVEFLVSFYNNEISEKSEIFDDQFSVERPDGSNFTLKIRSTKLEDSAMYFCATGQGVPYFGPGTRLLVL.